This T cell receptor beta chain is drawn from a study of CD8 T cells in Susac syndrome. Whole-study context: Patients with Susac syndrome, at blood draw, were therapy-naive, on corticosteroids, or on intravenous immunoglobulin alone.

The CD8+ and CD4+ T cells were negatively isolated, with the TEMRA cells enriched by FACS. Study-wide results and caveats: Clonal CD8+ expansion in Susac was highest in TEMRA cells and active patients.

As concerns this clonotype: Its antigen is currently unknown.

The CDR3 contains 13 residues. CDR1 is LGHNT, CDR2 FRNRAP, per germline. Trimming removed 1 base from V and 4 bases from J, with 8 bases in between. Random hexamers were used to reverse transcribe roughly 0.45 to 1 ug of RNA. An immunoSEQ multiplex PCR generated amplified TCR beta CDR3 products spanning 54 Vbeta and 13 Jbeta. One entry per CDR3 protein results from TCRdb running MiXCR on the immunoSEQ multiplex PCR reads. Of 75,000 to 100,000 distinct CDR3 sequences in the sample, just under 95% were seen once. The TCR comes from a human donor with Susac syndrome. The J gene is TRBJ2-7, the V gene TRBV12-5; D not resolved. The sample comprised CD8+ T cells from PBMCs. The CDR3 region has the DNA TGTGCTAGTGGTTTGGAAGACCTATACGAGCAGTACTTC. This gives the protein CASGLEDLYEQYF. Variable domain in full (rest from reference TRBV12-5 and TRBJ2-7): DARVTQTPRHKVTEMGQEVTMRCQPILGHNTVFWYRQTMMQGLELLAYFRNRAPLDDSGMPKDRFSAEMPDATLATLKIQPSEPRDSAVYFCASGLEDLYEQYFGPGTRLTVT.